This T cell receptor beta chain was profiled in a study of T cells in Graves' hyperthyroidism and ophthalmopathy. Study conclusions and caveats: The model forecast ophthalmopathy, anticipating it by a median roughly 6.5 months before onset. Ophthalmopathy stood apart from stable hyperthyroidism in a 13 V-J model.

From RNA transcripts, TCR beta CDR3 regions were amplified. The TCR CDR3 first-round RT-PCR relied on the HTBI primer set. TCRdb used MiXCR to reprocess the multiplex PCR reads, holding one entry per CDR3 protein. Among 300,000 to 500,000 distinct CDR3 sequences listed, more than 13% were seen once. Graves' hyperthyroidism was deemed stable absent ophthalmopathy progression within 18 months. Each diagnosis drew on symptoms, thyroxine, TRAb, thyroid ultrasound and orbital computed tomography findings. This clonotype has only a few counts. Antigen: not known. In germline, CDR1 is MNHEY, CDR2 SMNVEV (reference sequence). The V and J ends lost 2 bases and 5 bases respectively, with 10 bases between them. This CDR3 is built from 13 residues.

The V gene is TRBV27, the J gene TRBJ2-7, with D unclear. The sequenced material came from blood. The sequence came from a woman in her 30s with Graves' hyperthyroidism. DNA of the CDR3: TGTGCCAGCAGTTTAAGGCGGTTGAACGAGCAGTACTTC. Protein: CASSLRRLNEQYF.